This TCR beta chain was recorded in a study of Ad26.COV2.S vaccination and SARS-CoV-2 variants. Whole-study findings and limits: Those who received the vaccine showed greater spike-specific TCR breadth than those given placebo. Non-spike TCR breadth did not differ much between vaccine and placebo recipients. Reports say spike-specific CD8+ and CD4+ T cell responses covered substantial breadth after vaccination. Assessments of TCR breadth and depth may have underestimated the total T cell responses.

For this clone: Its antigen is unidentified.

V lost 3 bases to trimming and J lost 4 bases, with 6 bases between them. Per the germline V gene, CDR1 is MNHEY and CDR2 is SMNVEV (reference sequence). CDR3 size: 12 residues. Data came from immunoSEQ multiplex PCR; TCRdb stores just in-frame clones and leaves some out. The table shows about 39,000 clones, with approximately 80% occurring only once. The input for sequencing was peripheral blood, taken after recovery from COVID-19. This receptor was taken from a human donor who had recovered from COVID-19. The rearrangement links TRBV27 to TRBJ1-2; D is undetermined. CDR3 in amino acids: CASSLSGYGYTF. CDR3 nucleotides: TGTGCCAGCAGTTTGAGCGGCTATGGCTACACCTTC.